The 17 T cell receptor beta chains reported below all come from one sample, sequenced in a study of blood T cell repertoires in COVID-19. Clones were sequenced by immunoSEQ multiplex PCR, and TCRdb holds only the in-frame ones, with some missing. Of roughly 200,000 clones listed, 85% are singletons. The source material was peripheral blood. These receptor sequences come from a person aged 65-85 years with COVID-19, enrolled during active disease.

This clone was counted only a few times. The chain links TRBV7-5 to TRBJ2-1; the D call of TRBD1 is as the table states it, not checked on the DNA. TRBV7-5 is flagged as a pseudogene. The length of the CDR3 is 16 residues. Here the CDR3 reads CARSLADQQGHNEQFF. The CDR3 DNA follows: TGTGCCAGAAGCTTAGCGGACCAGCAGGGCCACAATGAGCAGTTCTTC.

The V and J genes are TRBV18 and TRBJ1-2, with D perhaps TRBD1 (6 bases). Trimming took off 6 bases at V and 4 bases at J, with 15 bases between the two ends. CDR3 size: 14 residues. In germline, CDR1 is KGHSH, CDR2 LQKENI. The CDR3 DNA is TGTGCCAGCTCGCTCGGGGGGCCCATCTATGGCTACACCTTC. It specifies CASSLGGPIYGYTF.

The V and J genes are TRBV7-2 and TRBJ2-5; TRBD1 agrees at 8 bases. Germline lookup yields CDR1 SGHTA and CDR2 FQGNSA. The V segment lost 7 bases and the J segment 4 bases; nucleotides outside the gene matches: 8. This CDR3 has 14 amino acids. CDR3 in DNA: TGTGCCAGCACCAGGGACAGGCTTCTAGAGACCCAGTACTTC. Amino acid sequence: CASTRDRLLETQYF.

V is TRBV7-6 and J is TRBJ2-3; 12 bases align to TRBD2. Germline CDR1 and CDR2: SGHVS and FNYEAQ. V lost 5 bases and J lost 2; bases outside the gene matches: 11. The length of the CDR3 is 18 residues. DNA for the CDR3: TGTGCCAGCAGCGGGACTAGCGGGCGCCCCCTGGCCACAGATACGCAGTATTTT. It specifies CASSGTSGRPLATDTQYF.

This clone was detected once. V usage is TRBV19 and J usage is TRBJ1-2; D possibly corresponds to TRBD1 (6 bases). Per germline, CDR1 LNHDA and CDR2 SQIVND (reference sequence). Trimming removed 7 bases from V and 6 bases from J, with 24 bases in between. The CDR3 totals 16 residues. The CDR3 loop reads CASTRRGGIGTNGYTF. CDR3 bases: TGTGCCAGTACTCGTAGGGGGGGAATCGGTACGAATGGCTACACCTTC.

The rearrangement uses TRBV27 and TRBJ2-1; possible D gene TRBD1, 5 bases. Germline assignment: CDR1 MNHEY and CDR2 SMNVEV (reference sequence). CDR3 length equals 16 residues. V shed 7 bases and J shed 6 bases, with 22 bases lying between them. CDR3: CASTRKGREAGNEQFF. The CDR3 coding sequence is TGTGCCAGCACCCGCAAGGGGCGCGAGGCTGGCAATGAGCAGTTCTTC.

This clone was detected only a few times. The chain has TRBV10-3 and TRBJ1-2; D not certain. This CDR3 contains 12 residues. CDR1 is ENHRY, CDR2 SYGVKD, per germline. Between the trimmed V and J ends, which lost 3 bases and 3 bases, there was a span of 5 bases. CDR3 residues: CAISDSHYGYTF. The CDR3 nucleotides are TGTGCCATCAGTGATTCTCACTATGGCTACACCTTC.

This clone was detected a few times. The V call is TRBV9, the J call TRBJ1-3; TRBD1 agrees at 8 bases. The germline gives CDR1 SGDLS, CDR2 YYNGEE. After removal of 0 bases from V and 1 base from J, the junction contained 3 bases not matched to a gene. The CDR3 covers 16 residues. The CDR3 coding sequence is TGTGCCAGCAGCGTAGGCGGACAGGGATCTGGAAACACCATATATTTT. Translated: CASSVGGQGSGNTIYF. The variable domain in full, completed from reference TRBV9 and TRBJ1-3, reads DSGVTQTPKHLITATGQRVTLRCSPRSGDLSVYWYQQSLDQGLQFLIQYYNGEERAKGNILERFSAQQFPDLHSELNLSSLELGDSALYFCASSVGGQGSGNTIYFGEGSWLTVV.

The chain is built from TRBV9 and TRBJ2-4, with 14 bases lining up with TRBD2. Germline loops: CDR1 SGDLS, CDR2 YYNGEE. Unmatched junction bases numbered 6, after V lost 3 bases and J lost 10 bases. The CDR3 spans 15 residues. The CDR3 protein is CASSGSGTSGSIQYF. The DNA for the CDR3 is TGTGCCAGCAGCGGTTCCGGGACTAGCGGGAGTATTCAGTACTTC. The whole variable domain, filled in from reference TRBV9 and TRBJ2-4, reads DSGVTQTPKHLITATGQRVTLRCSPRSGDLSVYWYQQSLDQGLQFLIQYYNGEERAKGNILERFSAQQFPDLHSELNLSSLELGDSALYFCASSGSGTSGSIQYFGAGTRLSVL.

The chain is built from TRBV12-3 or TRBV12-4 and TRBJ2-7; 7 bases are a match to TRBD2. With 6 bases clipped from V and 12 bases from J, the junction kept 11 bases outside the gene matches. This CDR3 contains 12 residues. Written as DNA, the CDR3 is TGTGCCAGCAGCTCAGCGGGATTGGGATCGTACTTC. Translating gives CASSSAGLGSYF.

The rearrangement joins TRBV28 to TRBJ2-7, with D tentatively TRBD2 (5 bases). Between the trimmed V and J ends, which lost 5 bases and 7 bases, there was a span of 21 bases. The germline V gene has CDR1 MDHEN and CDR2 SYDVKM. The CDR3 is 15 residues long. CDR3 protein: CASSIPGRSRGEQYF. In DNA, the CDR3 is TGTGCCAGCAGTATCCCAGGAAGGAGTCGCGGGGAGCAGTACTTC.

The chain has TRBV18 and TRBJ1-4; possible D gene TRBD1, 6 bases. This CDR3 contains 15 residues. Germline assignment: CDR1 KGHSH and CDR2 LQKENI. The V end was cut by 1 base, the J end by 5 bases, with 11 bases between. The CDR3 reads CASSPQWDTNEKLFF. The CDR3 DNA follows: TGTGCCAGCTCACCACAATGGGACACAAATGAAAAACTGTTTTTT.

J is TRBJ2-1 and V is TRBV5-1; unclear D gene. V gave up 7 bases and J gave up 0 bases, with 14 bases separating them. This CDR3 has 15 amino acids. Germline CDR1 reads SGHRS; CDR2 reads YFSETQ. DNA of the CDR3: TGCGCCAGCGCGCCGGGTTTTAGCTCCTACAATGAGCAGTTCTTC. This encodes CASAPGFSSYNEQFF.

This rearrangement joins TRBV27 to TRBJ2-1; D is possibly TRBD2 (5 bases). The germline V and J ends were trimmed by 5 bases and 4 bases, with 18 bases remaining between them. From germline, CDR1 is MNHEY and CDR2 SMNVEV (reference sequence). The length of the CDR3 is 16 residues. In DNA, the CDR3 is TGTGCCAGCAGTAGGGAGTGGGCCCTGGAGTACAATGAGCAGTTCTTC. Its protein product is CASSREWALEYNEQFF.

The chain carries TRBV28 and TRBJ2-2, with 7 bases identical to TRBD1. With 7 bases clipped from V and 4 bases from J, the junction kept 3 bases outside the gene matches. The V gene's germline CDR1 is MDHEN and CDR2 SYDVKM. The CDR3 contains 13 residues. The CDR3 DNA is TGTGCCAGCAAGGCAGGGGGCACCGGGGAGCTGTTTTTT. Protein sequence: CASKAGGTGELFF.

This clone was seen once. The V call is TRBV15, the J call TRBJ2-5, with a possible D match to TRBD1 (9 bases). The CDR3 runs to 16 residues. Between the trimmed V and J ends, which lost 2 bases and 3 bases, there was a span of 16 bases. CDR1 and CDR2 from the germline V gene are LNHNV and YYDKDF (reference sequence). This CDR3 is CATSRSGGDREETQYF. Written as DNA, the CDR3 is TGTGCCACCAGCAGATCCGGGGGGGACAGGGAAGAGACCCAGTACTTC.

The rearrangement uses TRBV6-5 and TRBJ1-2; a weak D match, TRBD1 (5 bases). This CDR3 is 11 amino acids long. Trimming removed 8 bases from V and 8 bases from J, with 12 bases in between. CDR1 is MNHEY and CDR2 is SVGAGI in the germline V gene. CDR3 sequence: CASGALWGYTF. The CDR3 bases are TGTGCCAGCGGGGCGCTTTGGGGCTACACCTTC.